In its sample, the clone carrying this T cell receptor beta chain was seen many times. The ends were cut back, 5 bases at V and 0 bases at J, with 10 bases in the middle. CDR3 length: 14 residues. CDR1 is MDHEN and CDR2 is SYDVKM in the germline V gene. RNA transcripts provided the source from which TCR beta CDR3 regions were amplified. TCR CDR3 regions were first amplified by RT-PCR with HTBI primers. Each CDR3 protein is one row after TCRdb ran MiXCR on the multiplex PCR reads. The sample carries almost 600,000 distinct CDR3 sequences, over 11% recorded once. The data belong to a study of T cells in Graves' hyperthyroidism and ophthalmopathy. These patients, aged 18 to 65, had recently diagnosed hyperthyroidism lasting under 2 months. Uncontrolled infection, other autoimmune disease, pregnancy or lactation barred patients from enrollment. PBMCs stemmed from about 9.7 ml fresh peripheral blood.

This clonotype originated in a woman aged 25-40 years with Graves' hyperthyroidism that later progressed to Graves' ophthalmopathy. Sequencing was carried out using blood. The gene calls are TRBV28 and TRBJ1-1, with D maybe TRBD1 (5 bases). CDR3: CASSPGLLNTEAFF. The CDR3 DNA reads as TGTGCCAGCAGTCCGGGACTACTGAACACTGAAGCTTTCTTT.